One sample yielded the 4 T cell receptor beta chains listed below, sequenced in a study of T cell changes during pregnancy in multiple sclerosis. The repertoire was sequenced with immunoSEQ multiplex PCR; TCRdb's copy has only in-frame clones and lacks some. Here the sample spans around 42,000 clones, more than 85% being singletons. Sequencing was performed on CD4+ T cells from peripheral blood mononuclear cells, taken in the second trimester of pregnancy. These receptors were obtained from a female donor in good health, enrolled as a control in a pregnancy study.

This chain links TRBV28 with TRBJ2-1; 9 nucleotides match TRBD2. This CDR3 has 14 residues. After removal of 6 bases from V and 6 bases from J, the junction contained 6 bases not matched to a gene. The germline gives CDR1 MDHEN, CDR2 SYDVKM. CDR3 bases: TGTGCCAGCAGCCGCGGGACTAGCCCCAATGAGCAGTTCTTC. Translating gives CASSRGTSPNEQFF.

This clone has only a few counts. V gene TRBV9 combines with J gene TRBJ2-1; D call uncertain. This CDR3 region has 14 residues. Between the trimmed V and J ends, which lost 0 bases and 6 bases, there was a span of 10 bases. Germline lookup yields CDR1 SGDLS and CDR2 YYNGEE. The CDR3 nucleotides read TGTGCCAGCAGCGTAGGTCCTTTCGGCAATGAGCAGTTCTTC. Its protein product is CASSVGPFGNEQFF.

CDR3 residues: CASGYGAGTQETQYF. For the CDR3, the DNA is TGTGCTAGTGGTTACGGAGCGGGGACCCAAGAGACCCAGTACTTC. The chain has TRBV12-5 and TRBJ2-5, with 7 bases fitting TRBD2. Germline V CDR1 and CDR2: LGHNT, FRNRAP. J was trimmed by 1 base and V by 4 bases; bases with no gene match: 6. This CDR3 has 15 residues.

V gene TRBV7-8 combines with J gene TRBJ2-7; TRBD2 aligns across 9 bases. This CDR3 is 14 amino acids long. V gave up 5 bases and J gave up 2 bases; unmatched junction bases: 4. Germline-derived CDR1 and CDR2 are SGHVS and FQNEAQ. The CDR3 reads CASSPLAGPYEQYF. In DNA form, the CDR3 reads TGTGCCAGCAGCCCGCTAGCGGGGCCCTACGAGCAGTACTTC.